These 21 T cell receptor beta chains were sequenced from one sample in a study of graft-versus-host responses after intestinal transplantation (dated by TCRdb to the early 2020s). The method behind the library was the immunoSEQ multiplex PCR assay. TCRdb limited this immuneACCESS table to in-frame rearrangements with V and J called. A share of clones is missing; checked studies link under half to unresolved V genes, and the rest is unexplained. A total of about 15,000 clones appear in this sample, under 35% of them only once. The biggest ten clones account for around 4% of the sample. Taken with the paper, the label for time point translates to: cells obtained before transplantation from donor or recipient. This material consisted of alloreactive CD4+ T cells from a mixed lymphocyte reaction culture, taken before intestinal transplant. The sample's cell subset or site label, in plain terms: CFSE-low proliferating T cells sorted from roughly six-day pre-transplant mixed lymphocyte reaction (GvH or HvG direction). These receptors were collected from a human patient who received an intestinal transplant.

V and J are TRBV4-2 and TRBJ2-6; possible D gene TRBD1, 6 bases. The CDR3 runs 17 residues. Germline V gene data show CDR1 as LGHNA and CDR2 as YNFKEQ. Deletions cut 5 bases from V and 0 bases from J, with 14 bases between. The CDR3 is CASSLYRASSGANVLTF. CDR3 bases: TGTGCCAGCAGCTTGTACAGGGCTTCCTCTGGGGCCAACGTCCTGACTTTC.

This chain connects TRBV19 to TRBJ2-1; 8 positions agree with TRBD1. The CDR3 has 16 amino acids. Germline CDR1 and CDR2: LNHDA and SQIVND (reference sequence). The ends lost 3 bases at V and 6 bases at J; junction bases unmatched: 10. The CDR3 reads CASSILRTGYRNEQFF. CDR3 nucleotide sequence: TGTGCCAGTAGTATCCTGAGGACAGGGTATCGCAATGAGCAGTTCTTC.

This clone was counted a few times. Germline and junction disagree at one end, which may indicate a read error. The chain couples TRBV7-2 to TRBJ2-7, with TRBD2 matching over 10 bases. The germline V gene encodes CDR1 SGHTA and CDR2 FQGNSA. The CDR3 has 16 amino acids. CDR3 DNA sequence: TGTGCCAGCAGCCTAGCTAGCGGGGGAGGCCCCTACGAGCAGTACTTC. Translating gives CASSLASGGGPYEQYF.

Relative to its sample, this clone is medium-sized (0.01 to 0.1%). J is TRBJ1-1 and V is TRBV9; D is perhaps TRBD1 (5 bases). Trimming pared 0 bases from V and 8 bases from J, leaving 8 bases between. The germline CDR1 and CDR2 sequences are SGDLS and YYNGEE. The CDR3 consists of 12 residues. This CDR3 reads CASSVEGAEAFF. Written as DNA, the CDR3 is TGTGCCAGCAGCGTAGAAGGGGCCGAAGCTTTCTTT.

This clone appeared a few times. The chain uses TRBV7-2 and TRBJ2-7; maybe TRBD2 (6 bases). The germline V gene has CDR1 SGHTA and CDR2 FQGNSA. Trimming removed 3 bases at V and 3 bases at J, with 15 bases between. The CDR3 totals 15 residues. Here the CDR3 DNA reads TGTGCCAGCAGCTTGGGTGTAAGGACTATCTACGAGCAGTACTTC. Protein: CASSLGVRTIYEQYF.

This clone was counted a few times. This chain uses TRBV6-6 with TRBJ2-5; 8 positions agree with TRBD1. This CDR3 comprises 13 residues. The germline CDR1 and CDR2 sequences are MNHNY and SVGAGI (reference sequence). With 7 bases clipped from V and 5 bases from J, the junction kept 6 bases outside the gene matches. CDR3 residues: CASKAGGAETQYF. CDR3 in DNA: TGTGCCAGCAAGGCAGGGGGCGCGGAGACCCAGTACTTC.

This clone is deemed medium-sized (0.01 to 0.1%). The chain has TRBV19 and TRBJ2-7; no definite D call. CDR1 LNHDA and CDR2 SQIVND come from the germline V gene (reference sequence). The CDR3 extends over 14 amino acids. Trimming pared 6 bases from V and 7 bases from J, leaving 19 bases between. The CDR3 DNA sequence: TGTGCCAGTAGCCAACGATCAGGTACTTCGGAGCAGTACTTC. Translating gives CASSQRSGTSEQYF. The full variable domain, completed using reference TRBV19 and TRBJ2-7, is DGGITQSPKYLFRKEGQNVTLSCEQNLNHDAMYWYRQDPGQGLRLIYYSQIVNDFQKGDIAEGYSVSREKKESFPLTVTSAQKNPTAFYLCASSQRSGTSEQYFGPGTRLTVT.

In this sample, this clone turned up a few times. An end of the junction does not agree with germline; a read error may underlie this. The gene calls are TRBV27 and TRBJ2-7, with D perhaps TRBD1 or TRBD2 (5 bases each). Germline V gene data show CDR1 as MNHEY and CDR2 as SMNVEV (reference sequence). The CDR3 spans 15 residues. CDR3 sequence reads: CASRLYWGSSYEQYF. The CDR3 nucleotides read TGTGCCAGCAGGTTATATTGGGGGAGCTCCTACGAGCAGTACTTC.

CDR3 sequence reads: CASSDTGRGQYF. As DNA, the CDR3 is TGTGCCAGCAGTGACACAGGGAGGGGACAATACTTC. The rearrangement joins TRBV28 to TRBJ2-7, with D possibly TRBD2 on 7 matching bases. Germline V gives CDR1 MDHEN, CDR2 SYDVKM. V lost 5 bases to trimming and J lost 13 bases, with 18 bases between them. The CDR3 is 12 amino acids.

This clone turned up a few times. For the CDR3, the DNA is TGTGCCAGCAGCCTCATAGCGGGAGGGTACAATGAGCAGTTCTTC. Translated: CASSLIAGGYNEQFF. V is TRBV7-2 and J is TRBJ2-1; 11 bases agree with TRBD2. In germline, CDR1 is SGHTA, CDR2 FQGNSA. V dropped 5 bases and J dropped 4; count of bases not matched to a gene: 4. The CDR3 has 15 amino acids.

The rearrangement joins TRBV15 to TRBJ2-2; 9 bases fit TRBD1. The V segment lost 5 bases and the J segment 3 bases; nucleotides outside the gene matches: 4. Germline V gives CDR1 LNHNV, CDR2 YYDKDF (reference sequence). The CDR3 loop spans 15 amino acids. CDR3 loop: CATSRTGADTGELFF. As DNA, the CDR3 is TGTGCCACCAGCCGGACAGGGGCCGACACCGGGGAGCTGTTTTTT.

The chain recombines TRBV7-9 with TRBJ2-7; D tentatively reads TRBD1 or TRBD2 (6 bases each). The V gene lost 1 base and the J gene lost 0 bases, with 16 bases spanning the gap. The CDR3 loop spans 17 amino acids. Per the germline V gene, CDR1 is SEHNR and CDR2 is FQNEAQ (reference sequence). The CDR3: CASSLEWGVRGSYEQYF. The CDR3 bases are TGTGCCAGCAGCTTAGAGTGGGGGGTCAGGGGCTCCTACGAGCAGTACTTC.

This clone was recorded a few times. V and J are TRBV11-2 and TRBJ2-3, with TRBD1 identical over 8 bases. The CDR3 runs to 16 residues. After removal of 3 bases from V and 0 bases from J, the junction contained 5 bases not matched to a gene. CDR1 and CDR2 (germline): SGHAT, FQNNGV. DNA of the CDR3: TGTGCCAGCAGCTTTGGACAGGGACTTAGCACAGATACGCAGTATTTT. Translation gives CASSFGQGLSTDTQYF.

This clone was counted only a few times. The V gene is TRBV5-4, the J gene TRBJ2-3; the match to TRBD2 covers 9 bases. Germline values: CDR1 SGHNT, CDR2 YYREEE (reference sequence). The CDR3 consists of 16 residues. V trimming: 4 bases; J trimming: 6 bases; junction bases outside the gene matches: 12. The CDR3 bases are TGTGCCAGCAGCCCCGCGGGGCTAGCGGGACCCGATACGCAGTATTTT. This translates into CASSPAGLAGPDTQYF.

J is TRBJ1-1 and V is TRBV6-6, with D perhaps TRBD1 (6 bases). CDR3 size: 14 residues. Germline loops: CDR1 MNHNY, CDR2 SVGAGI (reference sequence). Trimming cost V 2 bases and J 1 base, with 8 bases left between them. Here the CDR3 reads CASSYDRRNTEAFF. CDR3 DNA: TGTGCCAGCAGTTACGACAGGAGGAACACTGAAGCTTTCTTT.

The chain joins TRBV11-3 to TRBJ2-5; 11 nucleotides align to TRBD1. Looked up from germline, CDR1 is SGHNT and CDR2 is YENEEA. The J segment lost 1 base and the V segment lost 1 base, leaving 2 bases of the junction unmatched. The CDR3 runs to 16 residues. The chain's CDR3 is CASSLAGQGGQETQYF. The CDR3 bases are TGTGCCAGCAGCTTAGCGGGACAGGGGGGCCAAGAGACCCAGTACTTC.

CDR3: CASTLQEGGGYTF. The CDR3 DNA reads TGTGCCAGCACTTTACAGGAGGGGGGTGGCTACACCTTC. The rearrangement joins TRBV2 to TRBJ1-2, with D perhaps TRBD1 (6 bases). CDR1 and CDR2 from the germline V gene are SNHLY and FYNNEI. The V end lost 7 bases, the J end lost 7 bases, and 16 bases lay between the germline ends. The CDR3 is 13 residues long.

The chain uses TRBV30 and TRBJ1-5; D is unresolved. The germline gives CDR1 GTSNPN, CDR2 SVGIG (reference sequence). There are 13 residues in the CDR3. The ends were cut back, 4 bases at V and 3 bases at J, with 10 bases in the middle. The CDR3 sequence is CAWTLGSNQPQHF. The CDR3 DNA follows: TGTGCCTGGACCCTGGGGTCCAATCAGCCCCAGCATTTT. The full variable domain, with the rest looked up from reference TRBV30 and TRBJ1-5, is SQTIHQWPATLVQPVGSPLSLECTVEGTSNPNLYWYRQAAGRGLQLLFYSVGIGQISSEVPQNLSASRPQDRQFILSSKKLLLSDSGFYLCAWTLGSNQPQHFGDGTRLSIL.

The chain links TRBV7-8 to TRBJ2-7, with D possibly matching TRBD2 (5 bases). Germline V gene data show CDR1 as SGHVS and CDR2 as FQNEAQ. CDR3 length: 16 amino acids. The V end lost 0 bases, the J end lost 0 bases, and 12 bases lay between the germline ends. CDR3 sequence: CASSLAGSASSYEQYF. The CDR3 coding sequence is TGTGCCAGCAGCTTAGCAGGTAGCGCTTCCTCCTACGAGCAGTACTTC.

By proportion, this clone is medium-sized. This chain connects TRBV28 to TRBJ1-2; no clear D. V gave up 2 bases and J gave up 4 bases, with 11 bases separating them. This CDR3 contains 14 residues. In germline, CDR1 is MDHEN, CDR2 SYDVKM. Here the CDR3 reads CASSLVVGGYGYTF. The CDR3 DNA is TGTGCCAGCAGTTTAGTAGTGGGTGGCTATGGCTACACCTTC.

The chain couples TRBV11-3 to TRBJ1-4; 7 bases map to TRBD1. The CDR3 has 14 amino acids. V lost 0 bases and J lost 8; bases outside the gene matches: 3. The V gene's germline CDR1 is SGHNT and CDR2 YENEEA. CDR3: CASSLDRGGEKLFF. CDR3 coding DNA: TGTGCCAGCAGCTTAGACAGGGGGGGAGAAAAACTGTTTTTT.